The 24 T cell receptor beta chains below were found in one sample sequenced in a study of blood T cell repertoires in COVID-19. Libraries were prepared by immunoSEQ multiplex PCR; TCRdb keeps only in-frame clonotypes and omits some of them. The sample comprises more than 250,000 clones, 80% to 90% of which are singletons, and around 2.1% rests with the top ten. The sample comprised PBMCs or T cells enriched from blood (not recorded which). Every receptor here comes from a man aged 30 to 45 who had recovered from COVID-19.

This clone came up once. This chain uses TRBV6-6 with TRBJ2-1; possibly TRBD2 for D (5 bases). Germline V gives CDR1 MNHNY, CDR2 SVGAGI (reference sequence). The CDR3 sequence is 13 residues long. V lost 7 bases to trimming and J lost 4 bases, with 11 bases between them. The DNA of the CDR3 is TGTGCCAGCACCACGGGCGGGTACAATGAGCAGTTCTTC. It codes for CASTTGGYNEQFF.

The V gene is TRBV9, the J gene TRBJ1-2; 7 nucleotides line up with TRBD1. Germline V gene sequence: CDR1 SGDLS, CDR2 YYNGEE. V gave up 0 bases and J gave up 4 bases; unmatched junction bases: 6. This CDR3 region has 15 residues. The CDR3 region is CASSVVGRGSYGYTF. The CDR3 nucleotides read TGTGCCAGCAGCGTAGTGGGCAGGGGGTCCTATGGCTACACCTTC.

In its sample, this clone was seen a few times. The CDR3 loop reads CASSPRAGTKTDTQYF. The CDR3 DNA reads TGTGCCAGCTCACCACGCGCCGGGACAAAGACAGATACGCAGTATTTT. The chain couples TRBV18 to TRBJ2-3, with D possibly TRBD1 on 6 matching bases. Trimming took off 1 base at V and 3 bases at J, with 14 bases between the two ends. This CDR3 spans 16 amino acids. Germline values: CDR1 KGHSH, CDR2 LQKENI.

CDR3 amino acids: CASSQARAGTYNEQFF. The DNA of the CDR3 is TGCGCCAGCAGCCAAGCCCGAGCGGGGACCTACAATGAGCAGTTCTTC. The chain employs TRBV4-1 and TRBJ2-1; TRBD2 matches 7 bases. V lost 1 base, J lost 2 bases, and 5 bases stayed unmatched. The CDR3 extends over 16 amino acids. Germline V gene lookup returns CDR1 MGHRA and CDR2 YSYEKL.

V usage is TRBV5-4 and J usage is TRBJ1-2; D unclear. This CDR3 comprises 14 residues. V shed 2 bases and J shed 3 bases, with 11 bases lying between them. From germline, CDR1 is SGHNT and CDR2 YYREEE (reference sequence). This chain's CDR3 is CASSLLTEHYGYTF. The CDR3 region has the DNA TGTGCCAGCAGCTTACTCACTGAGCACTATGGCTACACCTTC.

The chain employs TRBV20-1 and TRBJ1-4, with 7 bases fitting TRBD1. The CDR3 loop spans 11 amino acids. V trimming: 6 bases; J trimming: 8 bases; junction bases outside the gene matches: 3. The germline V gene encodes CDR1 DFQATT and CDR2 SNEGSKA (reference sequence). In DNA form, the CDR3 reads TGCAGTGCCCCCAGGGGGGAAAAACTGTTTTTT. Translated, it gives CSAPRGEKLFF.

The V gene is TRBV6-5, the J gene TRBJ2-7; 7 bases are a match to TRBD2. The CDR3 runs 14 residues. CDR1 MNHEY and CDR2 SVGAGI come from the germline V gene. The ends lost 2 bases at V and 3 bases at J; junction bases unmatched: 4. The CDR3 sequence is CASSYKRGDYEQYF. The CDR3 DNA follows: TGTGCCAGCAGTTACAAACGGGGGGACTACGAGCAGTACTTC.

The chain has TRBV6-1 and TRBJ2-3, with a tentative D call TRBD2 (6 bases). Germline V CDR1 and CDR2: MNHNS, SASEGT. CDR3 size: 15 residues. V was cut by 0 bases and J by 4 bases, with 11 bases left in between. The CDR3 DNA reads TGTGCCAGCAGTGAAGCCCCCGGGAGTCCAGATACGCAGTATTTT. Encoded protein: CASSEAPGSPDTQYF.

The chain joins TRBV11-2 to TRBJ1-2; the D is unclear. This CDR3 has 14 residues. Trimming stripped 1 base from V and 4 bases from J, with 10 bases between. Germline assignment: CDR1 SGHAT and CDR2 FQNNGV. CDR3 DNA sequence: TGTGCCAGCAGCTTAGGAGGTGCGAGCTATGGCTACACCTTC. Translating gives CASSLGGASYGYTF.

This chain links TRBV19 with TRBJ1-5; 7 nucleotides match TRBD1. CDR3 size: 16 residues. Per the germline V gene, CDR1 is LNHDA and CDR2 is SQIVND (reference sequence). The V and J ends lost 1 base and 7 bases, in that order; junction bases with no gene match: 10. The CDR3 protein is CASSIVSGGSNQPQHF. In DNA, the CDR3 is TGTGCCAGTAGTATAGTTTCAGGGGGAAGTAACCAGCCCCAGCATTTT.

On this clone itself: Other DNA sequences in the sample encode the same CDR3. This chain links TRBV28 with TRBJ1-2; D is unclear. CDR3 length: 12 amino acids. V gave up 1 base and J gave up 4 bases, with 4 bases separating them. CDR1 is MDHEN and CDR2 is SYDVKM in the germline V gene. The CDR3: CASSLSVYGYTF. CDR3 bases: TGTGCCAGCAGTTTATCGGTCTATGGCTACACCTTC.

In its sample, this clone was seen a few times. V gene TRBV9 combines with J gene TRBJ1-1, with D possibly matching TRBD1 (6 bases). CDR3 length: 14 amino acids. The V end lost 5 bases, the J end lost 0 bases, and 11 bases lay between the germline ends. The germline V gene has CDR1 SGDLS and CDR2 YYNGEE. DNA for the CDR3: TGTGCCAGCAGTAAAGACAGGATGAACACTGAAGCTTTCTTT. Translating it yields CASSKDRMNTEAFF. Full variable domain (remainder filled in from reference TRBV9 and TRBJ1-1): DSGVTQTPKHLITATGQRVTLRCSPRSGDLSVYWYQQSLDQGLQFLIQYYNGEERAKGNILERFSAQQFPDLHSELNLSSLELGDSALYFCASSKDRMNTEAFFGQGTRLTVV.

V usage is TRBV5-1 and J usage is TRBJ1-5, with D hard to call. This CDR3 is 15 amino acids long. The V gene lost 3 bases and the J gene lost 0 bases, with 10 bases spanning the gap. The V gene's germline CDR1 is SGHRS and CDR2 YFSETQ. The CDR3 reads CASSSGINSNQPQHF. CDR3 bases: TGCGCCAGCAGCTCCGGGATTAATAGCAATCAGCCCCAGCATTTT.

V is TRBV29-1 and J is TRBJ1-2; D ambiguous. This CDR3 spans 12 amino acids. V lost 5 bases, J lost 2 bases, and 9 bases lay in between. The V gene's germline CDR1 is SQVTM and CDR2 ANQGSEA. The DNA of the CDR3 is TGCAGCGTTTTCGGCAGGAACTATGGCTACACCTTC. Translated, it gives CSVFGRNYGYTF.

J is TRBJ2-3 and V is TRBV27, with no clear D. V dropped 5 bases and J dropped 0 bases, with 9 bases sitting between them. Germline lookup yields CDR1 MNHEY and CDR2 SMNVEV (reference sequence). The CDR3 extends over 14 amino acids. The DNA for the CDR3 is TGTGCCAGCAGTCTAGAAGATAGCACAGATACGCAGTATTTT. Residues: CASSLEDSTDTQYF.

The CDR3 here is CASSYVTGRDSPLHF. The CDR3 coding sequence is TGTGCCAGCAGTTACGTGACAGGCCGGGATTCACCCCTCCACTTT. The V and J genes are TRBV6-5 and TRBJ1-6, with D possibly TRBD1 on 6 matching bases. The ends were cut back, 2 bases at V and 8 bases at J, with 13 bases in the middle. Per the germline V gene, CDR1 is MNHEY and CDR2 is SVGAGI. CDR3 length: 15 amino acids.

This chain links TRBV5-1 with TRBJ2-1; 7 positions match TRBD1. This CDR3 comprises 15 residues. With 4 bases clipped from V and 6 bases from J, the junction kept 10 bases outside the gene matches. The germline gives CDR1 SGHRS, CDR2 YFSETQ. CDR3 protein: CASSITGTVSNEQFF. The CDR3 DNA reads as TGCGCCAGCAGCATTACCGGGACAGTTAGCAATGAGCAGTTCTTC.

This clone appeared once. The rearrangement uses TRBV13 and TRBJ2-4; D call uncertain. CDR3 size: 14 residues. Trimming removed 5 bases from V and 0 bases from J, with 8 bases in between. Germline CDR1 is PRHDT and CDR2 is FYEKMQ (reference sequence). The CDR3 region is CASSRTVAKNIQYF. The DNA of the CDR3 is TGTGCCAGCAGCCGTACGGTAGCCAAAAACATTCAGTACTTC.

As to this clone: At one boundary the junction diverges from the germline segment, which might be a read error. The chain employs TRBV7-7 and TRBJ2-1; D not resolved. CDR3 length: 13 amino acids. Germline V CDR1 and CDR2: SSHAT, FNYEAQ (reference sequence). CDR3 sequence: CASSLSVYNEQFF. CDR3 in DNA: TGTGCTAGCAGCTTATCTGTATACAATGAGCAGTTCTTC.

This chain joins TRBV10-2 and TRBJ2-1, with D tentatively TRBD2 (7 bases). This CDR3 comprises 14 residues. V lost 9 bases and J 5 bases, leaving 17 bases between the germline ends. Germline V CDR1 and CDR2: WSHSY, SAAADI. The CDR3: CASVWGGANNEQFF. In nucleotides, the CDR3 is TGCGCCAGTGTCTGGGGGGGGGCGAACAATGAGCAGTTCTTC.

This clone appeared a few times. The V gene is TRBV12-3 or TRBV12-4, the J gene TRBJ2-1, with 7 nucleotides matching TRBD2. Germline trimming cut 5 bases from V and 9 bases from J; bases unmatched to any gene: 7. The CDR3 runs to 13 residues. CDR3 nucleotides: TGTGCCAGCAGTGTCGGGGGGAGGGGTGAGCAGTTCTTC. Residues: CASSVGGRGEQFF.

This chain uses TRBV15 with TRBJ2-5; no reliable D call. Germline values: CDR1 LNHNV, CDR2 YYDKDF (reference sequence). The CDR3 runs 13 residues. V lost 2 bases, J lost 5 bases, and 9 bases lay in between. CDR3 DNA: TGTGCCACCAGCAGATGGAGAGGCGAGACCCAGTACTTC. Translating gives CATSRWRGETQYF.

The rearrangement joins TRBV11-2 to TRBJ1-1; D ambiguous. The CDR3 extends over 14 amino acids. The germline CDR1 and CDR2 sequences are SGHAT and FQNNGV. V lost 4 bases and J 6 bases, leaving 15 bases between the germline ends. The CDR3 spells CASSSSSWRPEAFF. The CDR3 DNA sequence: TGTGCCAGCAGCTCCAGTTCGTGGAGGCCTGAAGCTTTCTTT.

The genes are TRBV5-1 and TRBJ1-3; D might be TRBD1 (5 bases). The CDR3 runs to 15 residues. Germline-derived CDR1 and CDR2 are SGHRS and YFSETQ. V lost 4 bases and J lost 0, with 11 bases in between. The chain's CDR3 is CASSVQGVSGNTIYF. DNA of the CDR3: TGCGCCAGCAGCGTACAAGGGGTCTCTGGAAACACCATATATTTT.